Below are 8 T cell receptor beta chains sequenced from a single sample in a study of blood T cell repertoires in COVID-19. Profiled with immunoSEQ multiplex PCR; TCRdb holds only in-frame clones, not every one. The sample comprises about 230,000 clones, roughly 90% of which are singletons, and less than 3% rests with the top ten. The sample taken for sequencing was peripheral blood. Every receptor here comes from a woman in her sixties with acute or convalescent COVID-19.

The chain combines TRBV5-4 with TRBJ2-3; 10 bases agree with TRBD1. The CDR3 is 16 residues long. Germline V gives CDR1 SGHNT, CDR2 YYREEE (reference sequence). J was trimmed by 4 bases and V by 6 bases; bases with no gene match: 11. CDR3 protein: CASNEKSGTGADTQYF. CDR3 bases: TGTGCCAGCAACGAAAAGTCCGGGACAGGGGCAGATACGCAGTATTTT.

As for this clone: This same CDR3 is encoded by further DNA sequences in the sample. The chain's CDR3 is CASSIRGSGNTIYF. In nucleotides, the CDR3 is TGTGCCAGTAGTATAAGGGGGTCTGGAAACACCATATATTTT. This rearrangement joins TRBV19 to TRBJ1-3; maybe TRBD1 (6 bases). The CDR3 contains 14 residues. Trimming removed 2 bases at V and 1 base at J, with 6 bases between. Germline values: CDR1 LNHDA, CDR2 SQIVND (reference sequence).

The chain joins TRBV5-1 to TRBJ2-2, with D tentatively TRBD2 (5 bases). The CDR3 totals 16 residues. Trimming left V 1 base short and J 0 bases short, with 10 bases between. Per germline, CDR1 SGHRS and CDR2 YFSETQ. CDR3 DNA: TGCGCCAGCAGCTTGACTAGTATCGCGAACACCGGGGAGCTGTTTTTT. Translated: CASSLTSIANTGELFF.

The chain recombines TRBV28 with TRBJ2-5, with TRBD1 matching 8 bases. The CDR3 has 17 amino acids. Germline V gene lookup returns CDR1 MDHEN and CDR2 SYDVKM. Trimming cost V 3 bases and J 1 base; bases outside gene matches: 10. The CDR3 DNA follows: TGTGCCAGCAGTTTGTTCCGGGACAGGTTACCCCAAGAGACCCAGTACTTC. Residues: CASSLFRDRLPQETQYF. Full variable domain (outside the CDR3, taken from reference TRBV28 and TRBJ2-5): DVKVTQSSRYLVKRTGEKVFLECVQDMDHENMFWYRQDPGLGLRLIYFSYDVKMKEKGDIPEGYSVSREKKERFSLILESASTNQTSMYLCASSLFRDRLPQETQYFGPGTRLLVL.

The chain recombines TRBV30 with TRBJ2-3; 9 positions match TRBD2. CDR1 is GTSNPN, CDR2 SVGIG, per germline (reference sequence). V shed 3 bases and J 6 bases; nucleotides not matched to a gene: 7. The length of the CDR3 is 14 residues. The CDR3 protein is CAWRLAGTSDTQYF. CDR3 nucleotide sequence: TGTGCCTGGAGGCTAGCGGGGACGTCGGATACGCAGTATTTT.

The chain joins TRBV6-2 or TRBV6-3 to TRBJ2-3; TRBD2 agrees at 14 bases. This CDR3 comprises 17 residues. The V segment lost 2 bases and the J segment 4 bases; nucleotides outside the gene matches: 5. The germline CDR1 and CDR2 sequences are MNHEY and SVGEGT. The CDR3 DNA is TGTGCCAGCAGTTACCTGGGACTAGCGGGAGCAGCAGATACGCAGTATTTT. Translated, it gives CASSYLGLAGAADTQYF.

The rearrangement links TRBV18 to TRBJ1-2, with 8 bases identical to TRBD1. Trimming at V came to 2 bases and at J to 4 bases, leaving 12 bases not matched to a gene. Germline loops: CDR1 KGHSH, CDR2 LQKENI. The CDR3 runs 17 residues. CDR3 bases: TGTGCCAGCTCACCAGGGCCAGGGGGCGAGTTTGGCTATGGCTACACCTTC. Protein sequence: CASSPGPGGEFGYGYTF. Drawing the rest from reference TRBV18 and TRBJ1-2, the complete variable domain is NAGVMQNPRHLVRRRGQEARLRCSPMKGHSHVYWYRQLPEEGLKFMVYLQKENIIDESGMPKERFSAEFPKEGPSILRIQQVVRGDSAAYFCASSPGPGGEFGYGYTFGSGTRLTVV.

The chain recombines TRBV9 with TRBJ1-6; 7 bases are a match to TRBD1. Germline-derived CDR1 and CDR2 are SGDLS and YYNGEE. V lost 4 bases to trimming and J lost 4 bases; unmatched junction nucleotides: 8. The CDR3 spans 16 residues. The CDR3, as DNA: TGTGCCAGCAGCCCGGGACAGCACGGATATAATTCACCCCTCCACTTT. The encoded protein is CASSPGQHGYNSPLHF.